This is a list of T cell receptor beta chains from one sample in a study of blood T cell repertoires in COVID-19. Generated by immunoSEQ multiplex PCR, the TCRdb table keeps only in-frame clones and is missing some. Of tens of thousands of clones in the sample, about 90% were seen once. Input material: peripheral blood. These receptors all come from an elderly woman in a cohort sampled during active or convalescent COVID-19. Both conserved end residues are part of each CDR3. Expanded clones get a size class; other rows say once, few or many, or leave the size out.

CDR3	V	size
CASSTQTFPGQFF	TRBV7-8	-
CASTSSGTYEQYF	TRBV5-4	-
CASSSHRQGDREKLFF	TRBV11-3	-
CSVVERDRDSGANVLTF	TRBV29-1	-
CASSVGRGQGRDTQYF	TRBV9	once
CASSPPGGSGNTIYF	TRBV3-1/TRBV3-2	-
CASSLGDRGAFYGYTF	TRBV5-1	-
CASSLLLAGQETQYF	TRBV7-9	-
CASSMSASGLYGYTF	TRBV19	-
CASSLAGLTGGYTF	TRBV5-1	-
CASSPLAGGRETQYF	TRBV2	-
CASHTGATSGNTIYF	TRBV6-5	few
CASSLVSSLEQFF	TRBV5-4	-
CASSPIRGKGNTIYF	TRBV3-1/TRBV3-2	-
CASSADLSQETQYF	TRBV7-9	-
CASSGYLTAVNTQYF	TRBV9	-
CASSLIAGTYEQYF	TRBV7-2	few
CASSYSAGIYGYTF	TRBV6-5	-
CASSLITGEQETQYF	TRBV5-1	once
CASSTGTGNGQPQHF	TRBV6-5	-
CASSQDGTSGGGGELFF	TRBV4-1	-
CASYDRKLYEQYF	TRBV10-2	-
CASSLGTGSSPLHF	TRBV7-6	few
CASSLVAGNYGYTF	TRBV5-1	-
CASSVGGETEQFF	TRBV9	-
CASAGPDKAFF	TRBV7-3	-
CASSQGQGRGEQYF	TRBV7-2	-
CASSETSGGEQFF	TRBV6-5	-
CASSPAGTGVSTEAFF	TRBV18	-
CASSLGQGRADTQYF	TRBV7-9	-
CASSQEGLSPTEAFF	TRBV3-1/TRBV3-2	-
CASSLVASLGAEAFF	TRBV7-2	-
CASSPNRGASPLHF	TRBV7-9	-
CASSLGRSGEFYGYTF	TRBV5-6	few
CASSFGQANNYGYTF	TRBV5-1	-
CASSPQGVGEKLFF	TRBV5-5	-
CASRGRAGTSYNEQFF	TRBV27	-